What follows is one T cell receptor beta chain and its context. The sample comes from a study of blood T cell repertoires in COVID-19. Study-wide background: COVID-19 samples collected from the United States, Italy and Spain covered acute and convalescent phases.

The ends were cut back, 2 bases at V and 4 bases at J, with 6 bases in the middle. This CDR3 region has 12 residues. Looked up from germline, CDR1 is SEHNR and CDR2 is FQNEAQ (reference sequence). This table comes from immunoSEQ multiplex PCR, and its TCRdb copy is limited to in-frame clones, with some not included. The sample contains 90,000 or so clones, 90% of which appear only once. V is TRBV7-9 and J is TRBJ2-7; no definite D call. This TCR came from an elderly woman with active or convalescent COVID-19. Sequenced: peripheral blood. CDR3 coding DNA: TGTGCCAGCAGCTTATCTCAGTACGAGCAGTACTTC. This sequence encodes CASSLSQYEQYF. Together with reference TRBV7-9 and TRBJ2-7, the CDR3 gives the full variable domain: DTGVSQNPRHKITKRGQNVTFRCDPISEHNRLYWYRQTLGQGPEFLTYFQNEAQLEKSRLLSDRFSAERPKGSFSTLEIQRTEQGDSAMYLCASSLSQYEQYFGPGTRLTVT.